This is a list of T cell receptor beta chains from one sample in a study of cytomegalovirus exposure and HLA in healthy donors. Only in-frame clones appear in the TCRdb table, and some are missing; sequencing was by immunoSEQ multiplex PCR. The sample contains 99,000 or so clones, about 9.4% of which appear only once. Material: PBMCs. These receptors all come from a man aged 40-49 years in good health and CMV-seropositive. The CDR3 runs from the conserved cysteine through the conserved F or W. The D gene is left open where the match is weak. For some rows the clone size is stated as once, few or many, or as a class when expanded; others skip it.

CDR3	DNA	size	J	V	D
CASSAGGRQETQYF	TGTGCCAGCAGCGCAGGGGGGAGGCAAGAGACCCAGTACTTC	few	TRBJ2-5	TRBV7-9	NA
CATDRRGSQPQHF	TGTGCCACCGACAGAAGGGGCTCTCAGCCCCAGCATTTT	NA	TRBJ1-5	TRBV6-1	NA
CASSTWTGGLRETQYF	TGTGCCAGCAGCACCTGGACAGGGGGCTTGAGGGAGACCCAGTACTTC	few	TRBJ2-5	TRBV9	TRBD1
CASSSTSRVTSYNEQFF	TGCGCCAGCAGCTCTACCAGCAGGGTGACCTCCTACAATGAGCAGTTCTTC	NA	TRBJ2-1	TRBV5-1	NA
CASSDPMGQGRETQYF	TGTGCCAGCAGTGATCCGATGGGACAGGGTCGGGAGACCCAGTACTTC	NA	TRBJ2-5	TRBV2	TRBD1
CASSFRGKTQYF	TGTGCCAGCAGCTTCAGGGGAAAGACCCAGTACTTC	few	TRBJ2-5	TRBV7-3	NA
CASSQAGTVSGNTIYF	TGTGCCAGCAGCCAAGCCGGGACAGTGAGCGGAAACACCATATATTTT	NA	TRBJ1-3	TRBV5-5	TRBD1
CASSVAAGHETQYF	TGTGCCAGCAGCGTAGCTGCGGGGCACGAGACCCAGTACTTC	few	TRBJ2-5	TRBV9	NA
CASRTTRSSYNEQFF	TGTGCCAGCAGAACCACTAGAAGCTCCTACAATGAGCAGTTCTTC	NA	TRBJ2-1	TRBV6-1	NA
CASRGLQETQYF	TGTGCCAGCAGGGGGCTTCAAGAGACCCAGTACTTC	NA	TRBJ2-5	TRBV27	NA